The clone carrying this T cell receptor (beta chain) showed up just a few times. Its antigen remains unidentified. As to treatment: approximately nine-day PBMC culture with coronavirus spike peptide pools or control peptides (ViraFEST assay). Culture conditions combined about 2 million PBMCs per well with 9.5 to 10 IU/ml IL-2 and around 9.5 ug/ml peptide pools. Oncomine TCR Beta short-read sequencing was applied to DNA from cultured CD4+ T cells. Genomic DNA was drawn out of CD4+ T cells grown in culture. TCRdb analysed the PCR reads with MiXCR anew, one entry per CDR3 protein. This table holds about 20,000 distinct CDR3 sequences, about 45% found once. The data were obtained in a study of vaccination and CD4 T cells after COVID-19. As for the study in general: There were six male and four female convalescents, and two of them were Hispanic. Findings of the study overall: Spike mono-reactivity was found in 304 of the 307 vaccine-specific clones identified in convalescent patients.

This CDR3 comprises 14 residues. V shed 1 base and J shed 2 bases, with 8 bases lying between them. The germline CDR1 and CDR2 sequences are SGHNT and YENEEA. The sample consisted of cultured CD4+ T cells from blood. The receptor was isolated from a human donor with COVID-19. The rearrangement links TRBV11-3 to TRBJ1-1; D gene uncertain. The CDR3 reads CASSLGIGNTEAFF. In DNA form, the CDR3 reads TGTGCCAGCAGCTTAGGTATAGGAAACACTGAAGCTTTCTTT.